This passage covers 13 T cell receptor beta chains from one sample sequenced in a study of post-analysis software for immune sequencing data. Findings of the study overall: Controls showed lower frequencies than patients for five TRBV segments, and TRBV5-6, TRBV5-1 and TRBV20-1 were among these.

cDNA libraries of TCR beta carried unique molecular identifiers. TCRdb called the PCR reads again in MiXCR, with one record for every CDR3 protein. The repertoire holds about half a million distinct CDR3 sequences, approximately 34% seen once, with roughly 6% in the top ten. The antigens for these receptors are not known. The source material was blood. The receptors stem from a girl younger than 18 with multiple sclerosis.

This chain uses TRBV11-2 with TRBJ1-2, with D maybe TRBD1 (5 bases). The CDR3 is 13 amino acids. V was trimmed by 4 bases and J by 8 bases, leaving 14 bases between them. Germline-derived CDR1 and CDR2 are SGHAT and FQNNGV. The CDR3 sequence: CASSSHGGMGYTF. CDR3 DNA sequence: TGTGCCAGCAGCTCCCATGGGGGGATGGGCTACACCTTC.

The chain employs TRBV5-1 and TRBJ1-4; a possible D gene is TRBD1 (5 bases). V was trimmed by 4 bases and J by 10 bases, leaving 8 bases between them. This CDR3 has 11 amino acids. Looked up from germline, CDR1 is SGHRS and CDR2 is YFSETQ. The CDR3 sequence is CASSQGVKLFF. CDR3 coding DNA: TGCGCCAGCAGCCAGGGTGTAAAACTGTTTTTT.

This clonotype was seen more than once but under ten times. V is TRBV5-6 and J is TRBJ2-2; the match to TRBD1 covers 7 bases. Germline assignment: CDR1 SGHDT and CDR2 YYEEEE. With 6 bases clipped from V and 1 base from J, the junction kept 3 bases outside the gene matches. The CDR3 runs to 14 residues. The CDR3 loop reads CASNGQENTGELFF. For the CDR3, the DNA is TGTGCCAGCAACGGACAGGAGAACACCGGGGAGCTGTTTTTT.

This rearrangement joins TRBV5-1 to TRBJ2-1; 7 nucleotides agree with TRBD1. CDR3 length equals 16 residues. The V gene end was trimmed by 4 bases and the J gene end by 7 bases; junction bases not matched to a gene: 14. Germline assignment: CDR1 SGHRS and CDR2 YFSETQ. The DNA for the CDR3 is TGCGCCAGCAGCCCCCCCAACTCAGGGGGTGGTAATGAGCAGTTCTTC. This gives the protein CASSPPNSGGGNEQFF.

The chain uses TRBV5-1 and TRBJ1-1; D possibly corresponds to TRBD1 (6 bases). Germline V gene sequence: CDR1 SGHRS, CDR2 YFSETQ. CDR3 length: 16 residues. Trimming removed 0 bases at V and 3 bases at J, with 15 bases between. The CDR3 nucleotides read TGCGCCAGCAGCTTGGACGCGGGGGGCCGGGACACTGAAGCTTTCTTT. Amino acid sequence: CASSLDAGGRDTEAFF. Based on the CDR3 plus reference TRBV5-1 and TRBJ1-1, the full variable domain is KAGVTQTPRYLIKTRGQQVTLSCSPISGHRSVSWYQQTPGQGLQFLFEYFSETQRNKGNFPGRFSGRQFSNSRSEMNVSTLELGDSALYLCASSLDAGGRDTEAFFGQGTRLTVV.

This clonotype was seen only a few times. The gene calls are TRBV3-1 and TRBJ2-5, with a possible D match to TRBD1 (5 bases). The CDR3 totals 14 residues. Per the germline V gene, CDR1 is LGHDT and CDR2 is YNNKEL (reference sequence). V was clipped by 1 base and J by 1 base, with 7 bases between them. The CDR3 DNA is TGTGCCAGCAGCCAAGGACAGATCCAAGAGACCCAGTACTTC. This translates into CASSQGQIQETQYF.

The chain employs TRBV28 and TRBJ2-7; a weak D match, TRBD1 (5 bases). Germline V lookup: CDR1 MDHEN, CDR2 SYDVKM. V dropped 6 bases and J dropped 2 bases, with 14 bases sitting between them. CDR3 size: 14 residues. The CDR3 loop is CASRPSTATYEQYF. In DNA form, the CDR3 reads TGTGCCAGCAGGCCCTCGACAGCAACCTACGAGCAGTACTTC.

In this sample, this clonotype turned up a few times. V usage is TRBV20-1 and J usage is TRBJ1-4; D not resolved. The germline V and J ends were trimmed by 0 bases and 7 bases, with 6 bases remaining between them. Germline CDR1 reads DFQATT; CDR2 reads SNEGSKA (reference sequence). The CDR3 contains 12 residues. CDR3 sequence reads: CSARDASEKLFF. The CDR3 nucleotides are TGCAGTGCTAGAGATGCGTCTGAAAAACTGTTTTTT.

The gene calls are TRBV7-9 and TRBJ1-4; 7 bases are shared with TRBD1. Trimming took 1 base from V and 7 from J; bases not matched to a gene: 6. Germline-derived CDR1 and CDR2 are SEHNR and FQNEAQ (reference sequence). The CDR3 loop spans 15 amino acids. CDR3 protein: CASSLGGTAVEKLFF. The DNA for the CDR3 is TGTGCCAGCAGCTTAGGTGGGACAGCGGTTGAAAAACTGTTTTTT.

This clonotype was recorded a few times. The rearrangement links TRBV6-1 to TRBJ1-6, with D possibly being TRBD1 (5 bases). Trimming cost V 4 bases and J 4 bases, with 5 bases left between them. Germline V gives CDR1 MNHNS, CDR2 SASEGT. CDR3 length equals 13 residues. The CDR3 DNA is TGTGCCAGCAGTGGACAGTATAATTCACCCCTCCACTTT. Encoded protein: CASSGQYNSPLHF.

The chain has TRBV28 and TRBJ2-3, with a weak D call TRBD2 (7 bases). The V end was cut by 6 bases, the J end by 5 bases, with 18 bases between. This CDR3 is built from 15 residues. Germline CDR1 MDHEN, CDR2 SYDVKM. The CDR3, as DNA: TGTGCCAGCAGGGATATGGGGGGGCGCCGAGATACGCAGTATTTT. This translates into CASRDMGGRRDTQYF.

The CDR3 spells CSARDSSDSQEAFF. In nucleotides, the CDR3 is TGCAGTGCTAGAGATAGTTCGGACTCCCAAGAAGCTTTCTTT. This chain uses TRBV20-1 with TRBJ1-1; no firm D call. There are 14 residues in the CDR3. From germline, CDR1 is DFQATT and CDR2 SNEGSKA (reference sequence). Trimming pared 0 bases from V and 8 bases from J, leaving 16 bases between.

CDR3 region: CASSPTGEGTDTQYF. Here the CDR3 DNA reads TGTGCCAGCAGCCCCACAGGGGAGGGGACAGATACGCAGTATTTT. This chain joins TRBV6-5 and TRBJ2-3; D is tentatively TRBD1 or TRBD2 (7 bases each). Trimming took off 6 bases at V and 3 bases at J, with 16 bases between the two ends. Germline CDR1 MNHEY, CDR2 SVGAGI. The CDR3 consists of 15 residues.